These 30 T cell receptor beta chains originate from one sample sequenced in a study of blood T cells in healthy people across ages. Together with a sample-barcoded 5' primer, a J-beta primer mix was included in a second PCR lasting about 7 to 11 cycles. Each CDR3 protein gets one entry after TCRdb re-called the 5' RACE reads with MiXCR. The sample lists approximately 1,000,000 distinct CDR3 sequences; roughly two fifths were seen once. The specimen sequenced was blood. The source is a man between 18 and 29 years old in good health.

This clonotype was observed a handful of times. The chain links TRBV4-2 to TRBJ1-6; D is ambiguous. The CDR3 is made up of 13 amino acids. Trimming shortened V by 0 bases and J by 11 bases, and 8 bases separated the two germline ends. Per germline, CDR1 LGHNA and CDR2 YNFKEQ. The CDR3 DNA reads TGTGCCAGCAGCCAAGATCGTGGGGCACCCCTCCACTTT. Protein sequence: CASSQDRGAPLHF.

This clonotype showed up just a few times. The rearrangement links TRBV20-1 to TRBJ2-1, with D possibly being TRBD1 (6 bases). Looked up from germline, CDR1 is DFQATT and CDR2 is SNEGSKA (reference sequence). CDR3 length: 14 residues. V lost 5 bases and J 2 bases, leaving 13 bases between the germline ends. CDR3 region: CSASSRGTYNEQFF. The CDR3 nucleotides are TGCAGTGCTTCCTCGAGGGGGACCTACAATGAGCAGTTCTTC.

Of note for this clonotype: The germline gene is not matched at one end of the junction; a read error may be the cause. The chain joins TRBV10-2 to TRBJ1-2; 7 bases align to TRBD1. This CDR3 is built from 14 residues. From germline, CDR1 is WSHSY and CDR2 SAAADI. CDR3 DNA sequence: TGCGCCAGCAGTGAGTCGACAGGGAACTATAGCTACACCTTC. It yields the protein CASSESTGNYSYTF.

This clonotype occurred once. The rearrangement joins TRBV12-3 or TRBV12-4 to TRBJ2-3; possible D gene TRBD1, 5 bases. The CDR3 has 14 amino acids. Trimming left V 10 bases short and J 5 bases short, with 19 bases between. The CDR3 protein is CATLSGRVEDTQYF. In nucleotides, the CDR3 is TGTGCCACCCTGTCAGGCAGGGTGGAAGATACGCAGTATTTT.

V gene TRBV4-1 combines with J gene TRBJ2-5; D remains unclear. CDR1 and CDR2 (germline): MGHRA, YSYEKL. This CDR3 is built from 15 residues. Between the trimmed V and J ends, which lost 3 bases and 4 bases, there was a span of 15 bases. CDR3 sequence reads: CASSHPGFSGETQYF. The CDR3 coding sequence is TGCGCCAGCAGCCACCCGGGCTTTTCTGGAGAGACCCAGTACTTC.

Ten or more counts support this clonotype. This chain links TRBV27 with TRBJ1-4; D is unclear. Trimming removed 4 bases from V and 7 bases from J, with 13 bases in between. The V gene's germline CDR1 is MNHEY and CDR2 SMNVEV (reference sequence). The CDR3 spans 14 residues. Here the CDR3 reads CASSSVLSGEKLFF. Written as DNA, the CDR3 is TGTGCCAGCAGTTCGGTCCTGAGTGGTGAAAAACTGTTTTTT.

V and J are TRBV30 and TRBJ1-2; 8 bases are a match to TRBD1. J lost 8 bases, V lost 2 bases, and 10 bases had no gene match. Germline lookup yields CDR1 GTSNPN and CDR2 SVGIG (reference sequence). CDR3 size: 14 residues. Here the CDR3 DNA reads TGTGCCTGGAGTCCAGATACAGGGGGTGAGGGCTACACCTTC. Its translation is CAWSPDTGGEGYTF.

This chain links TRBV12-3 or TRBV12-4 with TRBJ2-3; D is unclear. Trimming shortened V by 5 bases and J by 8 bases, and 11 bases separated the two germline ends. The CDR3 sequence is 12 residues long. The CDR3 reads CASSLQQSTQYF. CDR3 coding DNA: TGTGCCAGCAGTCTCCAACAGAGTACGCAGTATTTT.

This clonotype was picked up a small number of times. This chain uses TRBV9 with TRBJ1-3; tentative D call: TRBD1 (6 bases). The CDR3 covers 15 residues. The V gene lost 2 bases and the J gene lost 1 base, with 10 bases spanning the gap. The V gene's germline CDR1 is SGDLS and CDR2 YYNGEE. The DNA for the CDR3 is TGTGCCAGCAGCGTTAGAACAGGGTCTGGAAACACCATATATTTT. This translates into CASSVRTGSGNTIYF.

This sequence joins TRBV24-1 and TRBJ2-7, with 8 bases lining up with TRBD1. Per the germline V gene, CDR1 is KGHDR and CDR2 is SFDVKD. V lost 3 bases, J lost 4 bases, and 4 bases stayed unmatched. The CDR3 is 14 residues long. CDR3 nucleotide sequence: TGTGCCACCAGTGATCCTGGACAGGGTTACGAGCAGTACTTC. Encoded protein: CATSDPGQGYEQYF.

V and J are TRBV12-5 and TRBJ2-3, with 7 bases matching TRBD1. Per the germline V gene, CDR1 is LGHNT and CDR2 is FRNRAP. Trimming took 3 bases from V and 6 from J; bases not matched to a gene: 12. This CDR3 is built from 16 residues. Here the CDR3 DNA reads TGTGCTAGTGGTTTCCTTATACAGGGGTTGACGGATACGCAGTATTTT. Protein sequence: CASGFLIQGLTDTQYF.

To note about this clonotype: Relative to the germline gene, one junction end is altered; a read error may explain this. V gene TRBV7-2 combines with J gene TRBJ1-2; TRBD1 matches 8 bases. CDR3 size: 13 residues. CDR1 SGHTA and CDR2 FQGNSA come from the germline V gene. CDR3 loop: CASSLGTGNGYIF. CDR3 nucleotide sequence: TGTGCCAGCAGCTTAGGGACAGGGAATGGCTACATCTTC.

The chain joins TRBV7-2 to TRBJ1-5, with D perhaps TRBD1 (5 bases). The CDR3 loop spans 15 amino acids. With 2 bases removed from V and 4 bases from J, the gap between germline ends came to 12 bases. In germline, CDR1 is SGHTA, CDR2 FQGNSA. CDR3 residues: CASSLKAGYNQPQHF. The CDR3 bases are TGTGCCAGCAGCTTAAAGGCAGGGTATAATCAGCCCCAGCATTTT.

V usage is TRBV25-1 and J usage is TRBJ1-1, with a tentative D call TRBD1 (5 bases). The CDR3 is made up of 11 amino acids. Germline CDR1 is MGHDK and CDR2 is SYGVNS. Deletions cut 4 bases from V and 11 bases from J, with 11 bases between. DNA for the CDR3: TGTGCCAGCAGTGGGGCCCCAGGGGCTTTCTTT. As protein: CASSGAPGAFF.

This clonotype was found a few times. The chain couples TRBV7-9 to TRBJ2-1, with 10 nucleotides matching TRBD2. Germline values: CDR1 SEHNR, CDR2 FQNEAQ (reference sequence). The V and J ends lost 4 bases and 2 bases, in that order; junction bases with no gene match: 8. This CDR3 is built from 17 residues. The CDR3 region is CASSSPVAGGTYNEQFF. The CDR3 coding sequence is TGTGCCAGCAGCTCTCCCGTAGCGGGGGGAACCTACAATGAGCAGTTCTTC.

For this clonotype: A much larger clone differs from this one at a single base, so this may be a read error. The chain uses TRBV20-1 and TRBJ2-5, with D perhaps TRBD1 or TRBD2 (5 bases each). CDR1 and CDR2 (germline): DFQATT, SNEGSKA (reference sequence). The V end lost 3 bases, the J end lost 4 bases, and 12 bases lay between the germline ends. CDR3 length equals 13 residues. The CDR3 region is CSARGRGPETQYF. The CDR3, as DNA: TGCAGTGCTAGGGGCCGGGGCCCAGAGACCCAGTACTTC.

The chain uses TRBV20-1 and TRBJ2-4; 7 bases map to TRBD1. This CDR3 has 15 amino acids. Germline V lookup: CDR1 DFQATT, CDR2 SNEGSKA (reference sequence). The trim removed 6 bases at V and 0 bases at J, leaving 8 bases unmatched. The CDR3 DNA reads as TGCAGTGCCACGGACAGGTTACTAGCCAAAAACATTCAGTACTTC. This sequence encodes CSATDRLLAKNIQYF.

The chain uses TRBV12-3 or TRBV12-4 and TRBJ2-1, with a possible D match to TRBD1 (6 bases). The CDR3 length is 16 residues. V gave up 1 base and J gave up 2 bases, with 12 bases separating them. The CDR3 here is CASSLDGQPTYNEQFF. The CDR3 bases are TGTGCCAGCAGTTTAGACGGACAGCCCACCTACAATGAGCAGTTCTTC.

This rearrangement joins TRBV4-2 to TRBJ2-7; TRBD1 agrees at 9 bases. The germline CDR1 and CDR2 sequences are LGHNA and YNFKEQ. The trim removed 1 base at V and 7 bases at J, leaving 8 bases unmatched. The CDR3 is 15 residues long. The CDR3, as DNA: TGTGCCAGCAGCCAAGTGGGGACAGGGAGCAATGAGCAGTACTTC. Protein product: CASSQVGTGSNEQYF.

This clonotype appeared a single time. The V gene is TRBV30, the J gene TRBJ1-2, with D possibly TRBD1 on 6 matching bases. Germline CDR1 is GTSNPN and CDR2 is SVGIG (reference sequence). The CDR3 extends over 18 amino acids. V lost 5 bases and J lost 0, with 25 bases in between. The CDR3 spells CAWSVLVGRGYANYGYTF. The CDR3 DNA sequence: TGTGCCTGGTCGGTCTTGGTGGGCAGGGGATATGCTAACTATGGCTACACCTTC.

J is TRBJ2-7 and V is TRBV10-3; 7 bases are a match to TRBD1. Germline V gives CDR1 ENHRY, CDR2 SYGVKD. The CDR3 covers 13 residues. Germline trimming cut 3 bases from V and 7 bases from J; bases unmatched to any gene: 6. CDR3 protein: CAISDDRDEEQYF. The CDR3 DNA is TGTGCCATCAGTGACGACAGGGATGAGGAGCAGTACTTC.

This clonotype was seen more than once but under ten times. The rearrangement uses TRBV14 and TRBJ1-1, with D possibly matching TRBD1 (6 bases). The CDR3 covers 16 residues. Per the germline V gene, CDR1 is SGHDN and CDR2 is FVKESK. With 4 bases removed from V and 4 bases from J, the gap between germline ends came to 19 bases. The CDR3 DNA follows: TGTGCCAGCAGCCGCCCACAGGGAGTAGTTTTCACTGAAGCTTTCTTT. Translation: CASSRPQGVVFTEAFF.

The table lists this clonotype with a few counts. The chain joins TRBV7-2 to TRBJ2-3, with D perhaps matching TRBD2 (5 bases). The CDR3 has 15 amino acids. Germline CDR1 and CDR2: SGHTA and FQGNSA. V was shortened by 3 bases and J by 8 bases, with 18 bases between the two germline ends. This chain's CDR3 is CASSFDPGDAGTQYF. For the CDR3, the DNA is TGTGCCAGCAGCTTCGACCCGGGCGACGCGGGTACGCAGTATTTT.

Only a few counts were recorded for this clonotype. This sequence joins TRBV6-2 or TRBV6-3 and TRBJ2-7; 12 bases align to TRBD2. Germline values: CDR1 MNHEY, CDR2 SVGEGT. Trimming removed 6 bases from V and 4 bases from J; junction bases left unmatched: 7. This CDR3 is built from 15 residues. In DNA form, the CDR3 reads TGTGCCAGCAGAAGCGGACTAGCGGGAATTTACGAGCAGTACTTC. It translates to CASRSGLAGIYEQYF.

The chain couples TRBV4-3 to TRBJ2-7; 7 bases agree with TRBD1. J gave up 3 bases and V 5 bases, and 16 bases lay outside the gene matches. The germline V gene has CDR1 LGHNA and CDR2 YSLEER. CDR3 length: 17 amino acids. The chain's CDR3 is CASSTHTGTADFYEQYF. The CDR3 DNA sequence: TGCGCCAGCAGCACACACACCGGGACAGCGGACTTCTACGAGCAGTACTTC.

About this clonotype itself: The junction differs from germline at one of its ends, possibly a read error. The chain carries TRBV5-1 and TRBJ1-2; D is undetermined. CDR3 size: 17 residues. Germline CDR1 SGHRS, CDR2 YFSETQ. The CDR3 spells CASSLAPGGESNYGYTF. The DNA of the CDR3 is TGCGCCAGCAGTTTGGCACCGGGTGGAGAATCTAACTATGGCTACACCTTC.

V is TRBV5-5 and J is TRBJ1-2; perhaps TRBD1 as D (6 bases). CDR3 length equals 14 residues. The ends were cut back, 4 bases at V and 4 bases at J, with 14 bases in the middle. Looked up from germline, CDR1 is SGHKS and CDR2 is YYEKEE (reference sequence). Here the CDR3 DNA reads TGTGCCAGCAGCCCTCAAACAGGGACCTATGGCTACACCTTC. It encodes CASSPQTGTYGYTF.

This chain links TRBV5-1 with TRBJ1-2; D is possibly TRBD1 (5 bases). The CDR3 contains 14 residues. V lost 4 bases and J 2 bases, leaving 12 bases between the germline ends. Germline V gene sequence: CDR1 SGHRS, CDR2 YFSETQ. This chain's CDR3 is CASSASGRNYGYTF. The CDR3, as DNA: TGCGCCAGCAGCGCCTCGGGACGGAACTATGGCTACACCTTC.

The chain employs TRBV2 and TRBJ1-5, with D hard to call. The germline V and J ends were trimmed by 6 bases and 0 bases, with 9 bases remaining between them. Germline V gene lookup returns CDR1 SNHLY and CDR2 FYNNEI. The CDR3 is 14 residues long. In DNA, the CDR3 is TGTGCCAGCAGGGCGGCGTTTAGCAATCAGCCCCAGCATTTT. It translates to CASRAAFSNQPQHF.

This clonotype has only a few counts. This chain uses TRBV20-1 with TRBJ2-1; the D is unclear. CDR1 and CDR2 (germline): DFQATT, SNEGSKA (reference sequence). CDR3 size: 12 residues. The V end was cut by 3 bases, the J end by 7 bases, with 10 bases between. CDR3 region: CSARIPANEQFF. The CDR3 DNA reads as TGCAGTGCTAGGATTCCGGCAAATGAGCAGTTCTTC.